A selection of T cell receptor beta chains follows, all from one sample in a study of blood T cell repertoires in COVID-19. The assay was immunoSEQ multiplex PCR, and TCRdb's table has in-frame clones only and misses some. The data contain approximately 230,000 clones, 70% to 90% of them singletons. Specimen: peripheral blood. The receptors stem from a woman between 25 and 40 years old with COVID-19, enrolled during active disease. Each CDR3 is given with its conserved first and last residue. A D gene is named only where the DNA matches it firmly. Where a row states a size, it is once, few, many or the class of an expanded clone; other rows omit it.

D gene,V gene,J gene,clone size,CDR3 protein,CDR3 DNA
TRBD2,TRBV11-2,TRBJ2-3,.,CASSRAFGGGGTDTQYF,TGTGCCAGCAGCCGCGCCTTTGGCGGGGGGGGGACAGATACGCAGTATTTT
.,TRBV4-1,TRBJ1-2,.,CASSLYRALVSNYGYTF,TGCGCCAGCAGCTTATACAGGGCCCTCGTATCAAACTATGGCTACACCTTC
TRBD1,TRBV19,TRBJ1-4,.,CASSLNRGEWEKLFF,TGTGCCAGTAGTCTCAACAGGGGAGAGTGGGAAAAACTGTTTTTT
TRBD2,TRBV19,TRBJ2-1,.,CASSGRTSGIRRNEQFF,TGTGCCAGTAGTGGCAGGACTAGCGGGATCCGTCGCAATGAGCAGTTCTTC
TRBD1,TRBV5-1,TRBJ1-6,.,CASSSYDREHLPLHF,TGCGCCAGCAGCTCCTACGACAGGGAGCATCTCCCCCTCCACTTT
TRBD1,TRBV24-1,TRBJ1-2,.,CATSPRDRVYGYTF,TGTGCCACCAGCCCCCGGGACAGGGTCTATGGCTACACCTTC
.,TRBV5-6,TRBJ1-2,.,CASSRTQDWTF,TGTGCCAGCAGCAGGACACAAGACTGGACCTTC
.,TRBV6-6,TRBJ1-2,.,CASSYSSPGYTF,TGTGCCAGCAGTTACTCGAGCCCAGGCTACACCTTC
.,TRBV5-5,TRBJ1-6,once,CASSYEVRGSPLHF,TGTGCCAGCAGCTATGAGGTTCGAGGTTCACCCCTCCACTTT
.,TRBV4-3,TRBJ1-2,few,CASSQDRGAGYTF,TGCGCCAGCAGCCAAGATCGCGGGGCGGGCTACACCTTC
TRBD1,TRBV27,TRBJ1-5,.,CASSFRGQGVRGSLPQHF,TGTGCCAGCAGTTTTAGGGGACAGGGGGTGCGGGGGTCGTTGCCCCAGCATTTT
TRBD1,TRBV12-3/TRBV12-4,TRBJ1-2,.,CASSRQGHYGYTF,TGTGCCAGCAGCCGACAGGGGCACTATGGCTACACCTTC
.,TRBV13,TRBJ2-3,.,CASTSSTRRSTDTQYF,TGTGCCAGCACCTCTTCGACTAGGAGAAGCACAGATACGCAGTATTTT
.,TRBV28,TRBJ1-5,.,CASSPQLRGSNQPQHF,TGTGCCAGCAGTCCCCAATTAAGGGGATCAAATCAGCCCCAGCATTTT
.,TRBV19,TRBJ1-5,.,CASSIYFQPQHF,TGTGCCAGTAGTATTTATTTTCAGCCCCAGCATTTT
TRBD2,TRBV5-1,TRBJ2-3,.,CASSLEGTSGGAGDTQYF,TGCGCCAGCAGCTTGGAAGGGACTAGCGGGGGGGCAGGTGATACGCAGTATTTT
.,TRBV4-1,TRBJ1-3,.,CASTVDSPGNTIYF,TGCGCCAGCACGGTGGACAGCCCTGGAAACACCATATATTTT
TRBD2,TRBV7-9,TRBJ2-1,.,CASSLNGRVAGGEQFF,TGTGCCAGCAGCTTAAACGGTAGGGTAGCGGGAGGGGAGCAGTTCTTC
.,TRBV24-1,TRBJ2-3,many,CATSDFQGLGTDTQYF,TGTGCCACCAGTGATTTTCAGGGATTGGGCACAGATACGCAGTATTTT
.,TRBV5-5,TRBJ2-5,.,CASSLAWSRETQYF,TGTGCCAGCAGCTTGGCCTGGTCCAGAGAGACCCAGTACTTC
.,TRBV19,TRBJ1-1,.,CASSMWGRGRTEAFF,TGTGCCAGTAGTATGTGGGGGCGTGGAAGAACTGAAGCTTTCTTT
.,TRBV3-1/TRBV3-2,TRBJ1-1,.,CASSQELIHPDSMNTEAFF,TGTGCCAGCAGCCAAGAGTTGATTCACCCGGACAGTATGAACACTGAAGCTTTCTTT
.,TRBV5-1,TRBJ1-6,.,CASSLDRTHNSPLHF,TGCGCCAGCAGCTTGGACAGGACCCATAATTCACCCCTCCACTTT
.,TRBV5-8,TRBJ1-1,.,CASSSAGLLNTEAFF,TGTGCCAGCAGCTCCGCGGGACTCCTGAACACTGAAGCTTTCTTT
TRBD1,TRBV5-1,TRBJ2-1,.,CASSPAGTGGREQFF,TGCGCCAGCAGCCCCGCCGGGACAGGGGGTCGTGAGCAGTTCTTC
.,TRBV18,TRBJ2-1,few,CASSPVRQSSYNEQFF,TGTGCCAGCTCACCAGTGAGACAGAGCTCCTACAATGAGCAGTTCTTC
.,TRBV6-5,TRBJ1-2,.,CASSYSGKGIHGYTF,TGTGCCAGCAGTTACTCGGGGAAGGGGATCCATGGCTACACCTTC
TRBD2,TRBV3-1/TRBV3-2,TRBJ2-1,.,CASSPSPLGTSGIYNEQFF,TGTGCCAGCAGCCCTAGCCCTTTAGGGACTAGCGGGATTTACAATGAGCAGTTCTTC
TRBD2,TRBV10-3,TRBJ2-2,.,CAISGSGEAGELFF,TGTGCCATCTCAGGGAGCGGGGAGGCCGGGGAGCTGTTTTTT
.,TRBV11-2,TRBJ1-1,.,CASSRGGNTEAFF,TGTGCCAGCAGCAGGGGCGGGAACACTGAAGCTTTCTTT
.,TRBV11-3,TRBJ1-1,.,CASGILQGSEAFF,TGTGCCAGCGGAATCCTACAGGGTTCTGAAGCTTTCTTT
.,TRBV6-2/TRBV6-3,TRBJ2-1,.,CASSYSGSSYNEQFF,TGTGCCAGCAGTTACTCCGGTAGCTCCTACAATGAGCAGTTCTTC
TRBD2,TRBV10-2,TRBJ2-1,.,CASSESRASGAPNEQFF,TGCGCCAGCAGTGAGTCGAGAGCTAGCGGGGCCCCCAATGAGCAGTTCTTC
.,TRBV28,TRBJ2-5,.,CASSSYRLAKEETQYF,TGTGCCAGCAGTTCCTACCGACTGGCAAAGGAAGAGACCCAGTACTTC
TRBD1,TRBV5-1,TRBJ2-2,.,CASSERQGVGELFF,TGCGCCAGCAGCGAACGACAGGGTGTCGGGGAGCTGTTTTTT
.,TRBV5-4,TRBJ2-2,.,CASSMGQNTGELFF,TGTGCCAGCAGCATGGGACAGAACACCGGGGAGCTGTTTTTT
.,TRBV10-3,TRBJ2-1,.,CAINDRSYNEQFF,TGTGCCATAAATGACAGATCCTACAATGAGCAGTTCTTC
TRBD2,TRBV6-5,TRBJ2-3,.,CASSYSQLAGKDTQYF,TGTGCCAGCAGTTACTCGCAGCTAGCGGGAAAAGATACGCAGTATTTT
TRBD1,TRBV5-1,TRBJ2-2,.,CASSSRDRGNTGELFF,TGCGCCAGCAGCTCCCGGGACAGGGGGAACACCGGGGAGCTGTTTTTT
.,TRBV5-1,TRBJ1-6,.,CASSSGFTGFGNSPLHF,TGCGCCAGCAGTTCGGGATTTACAGGGTTTGGTAATTCACCCCTCCACTTT
TRBD1,TRBV27,TRBJ2-5,.,CASSSSSRQGGLETQYF,TGTGCCAGCAGTTCCTCGAGCCGACAGGGTGGATTGGAGACCCAGTACTTC
.,TRBV12-3/TRBV12-4,TRBJ1-1,few,CASTYLAEAFF,TGTGCCAGCACTTATCTTGCTGAAGCTTTCTTT
TRBD2,TRBV7-9,TRBJ2-3,.,CASSLGLAGGGTDTQYF,TGTGCCAGCAGCCTAGGACTAGCGGGGGGAGGAACAGATACGCAGTATTTT
.,TRBV30,TRBJ1-2,.,CAWSLNYGYTF,TGTGCCTGGAGCTTGAACTATGGCTACACCTTC
TRBD1,TRBV14,TRBJ2-7,.,CASSAGQGTEQYF,TGTGCCAGCAGCGCGGGACAGGGTACCGAGCAGTACTTC
.,TRBV6-5,TRBJ2-2,few,CASSYRGNTGELFF,TGTGCCAGCAGTTACAGGGGGAACACCGGGGAGCTGTTTTTT
TRBD2,TRBV24-1,TRBJ2-3,.,CATSDSGLAAGTDTQYF,TGTGCCACCAGTGACTCAGGACTAGCGGCCGGCACAGATACGCAGTATTTT
TRBD1,TRBV19,TRBJ1-2,.,CASSTAGGLYGYTF,TGTGCCAGTAGTACGGCAGGGGGGCTCTATGGCTACACCTTC
.,TRBV19,TRBJ1-2,.,CASRGVGYRGYTF,TGTGCCAGTAGAGGGGTGGGTTACCGAGGCTACACCTTC
.,TRBV4-1,TRBJ2-3,once,CASSQIGGSGDTQYF,TGCGCCAGCAGCCAAATCGGGGGTTCCGGAGATACGCAGTATTTT
TRBD2,TRBV7-9,TRBJ2-1,.,CASSASASGIFNEQFF,TGTGCCAGCAGCGCCAGCGCTAGCGGGATTTTTAATGAGCAGTTCTTC